The next 30 T cell receptor beta chains were all read from a single sample in a study of human T cells and chemical hapten exposure. TCRdb reprocessed the RACE reads with MiXCR, giving one entry per CDR3 protein. The sample carries a few hundred thousand distinct CDR3 sequences, 7.5% to 9% recorded once. As for time point: pre-sensitization, week 0. Indicated treatment: therapeutic diphenylcyclopropenone sensitization with weekly scalp DPC. The sample was whole blood, taken in connection with sensitization to the hapten diphenylcyclopropenone (DPC). These receptors all come from a man aged 18 to 30 with alopecia areata. Some clones in this sample may be carry-over from other donors' samples.

This clonotype was counted between two and nine times. The rearrangement uses TRBV9 and TRBJ2-1; D is undetermined. Deletions cut 2 bases from V and 7 bases from J, with 13 bases between. This CDR3 comprises 14 residues. CDR1 SGDLS and CDR2 YYNGEE come from the germline V gene. CDR3 coding DNA: TGTGCCAGCAGCGTGGCCCCTCGACCTAATGAGCAGTTCTTC. It is translated as CASSVAPRPNEQFF.

The rearrangement joins TRBV10-3 to TRBJ1-3; 7 bases align to TRBD1. Germline-derived CDR1 and CDR2 are ENHRY and SYGVKD. The CDR3 runs to 18 residues. V lost 4 bases, J lost 2 bases, and 14 bases stayed unmatched. This chain's CDR3 is CAISVLRDSSTPGNTIYF. The CDR3 DNA follows: TGTGCCATCAGTGTTCTACGGGACAGTTCTACTCCTGGAAACACCATATATTTT.

This clonotype appeared a few times. The chain has TRBV12-3 or TRBV12-4 and TRBJ2-2; D unresolved. This CDR3 comprises 13 residues. The V end was cut by 6 bases, the J end by 4 bases, with 9 bases between. CDR3 coding DNA: TGTGCCAGCAGGCCTCCGGGCACCGGGGAGCTGTTTTTT. Translated: CASRPPGTGELFF.

The sample holds a few counts of this clonotype. The CDR3 protein is CASSFQNLAKNIQYF. The CDR3 DNA reads TGTGCCAGCAGCTTTCAGAATCTAGCCAAAAACATTCAGTACTTC. This rearrangement joins TRBV3-1 to TRBJ2-4; D ambiguous. V lost 5 bases to trimming and J lost 0 bases, with 11 bases between them. The length of the CDR3 is 15 residues. Germline loops: CDR1 LGHDT, CDR2 YNNKEL (reference sequence).

This clonotype was counted only a few times. The chain combines TRBV7-9 with TRBJ1-1; D ambiguous. The V gene's germline CDR1 is SEHNR and CDR2 FQNEAQ (reference sequence). The V end lost 4 bases, the J end lost 7 bases, and 16 bases lay between the germline ends. CDR3 size: 14 residues. For the CDR3, the DNA is TGTGCCAGCAGCTCGACAAGAACCGTTTTTGAAGCTTTCTTT. Residues: CASSSTRTVFEAFF.

This clonotype was seen a few times. This chain links TRBV5-1 with TRBJ2-5; D gene ambiguous. The ends were cut back, 5 bases at V and 2 bases at J, with 7 bases in the middle. The CDR3 is 12 residues long. Germline CDR1 reads SGHRS; CDR2 reads YFSETQ. CDR3 region: CASRGSQETQYF. The DNA of the CDR3 is TGCGCCAGCAGGGGCAGTCAAGAGACCCAGTACTTC.

This clonotype was seen at least ten times. The rearrangement joins TRBV12-3 or TRBV12-4 to TRBJ1-1; maybe TRBD1 (6 bases). This CDR3 is built from 14 residues. Trimming took 6 bases from V and 4 from J, leaving 15 bases between them. In DNA, the CDR3 is TGTGCCAGCAGATACACAGGGAAGGGCACTGAAGCTTTCTTT. Its protein is CASRYTGKGTEAFF.

Many counts were recorded for this clonotype. This rearrangement joins TRBV14 to TRBJ2-1; D is possibly TRBD1 (5 bases). Deletions cut 3 bases from V and 3 bases from J, with 6 bases between. The germline V gene has CDR1 SGHDN and CDR2 FVKESK. The CDR3 contains 13 residues. The CDR3 coding sequence is TGTGCCAGCAGCCAGACAGACTACAATGAGCAGTTCTTC. This sequence encodes CASSQTDYNEQFF. Variable domain in full (rest from reference TRBV14 and TRBJ2-1): EAGVTQFPSHSVIEKGQTVTLRCDPISGHDNLYWYRRVMGKEIKFLLHFVKESKQDESGMPNNRFLAERTGGTYSTLKVQPAELEDSGVYFCASSQTDYNEQFFGPGTRLTVL.

This clonotype has just a few counts. The chain employs TRBV20-1 and TRBJ1-1; no firm D call. CDR3 length: 14 residues. Germline V lookup: CDR1 DFQATT, CDR2 SNEGSKA (reference sequence). Trimming stripped 2 bases from V and 1 base from J, with 11 bases between. CDR3 DNA sequence: TGCAGTGCTAGAATCAGGCGGACGAACACTGAAGCTTTCTTT. This translates into CSARIRRTNTEAFF.

The chain is built from TRBV20-1 and TRBJ1-1, with 8 bases aligning to TRBD1. The germline V gene has CDR1 DFQATT and CDR2 SNEGSKA (reference sequence). Trimming at V came to 0 bases and at J to 4 bases, leaving 7 bases not matched to a gene. This CDR3 contains 15 residues. The DNA for the CDR3 is TGCAGTGCTAGAGACCAGGGGGCCGGGGTCACTGAAGCTTTCTTT. Translated, it gives CSARDQGAGVTEAFF.

This chain uses TRBV20-1 with TRBJ1-2; 7 nucleotides match TRBD1. J lost 1 base, V lost 5 bases, and 4 bases had no gene match. The CDR3 loop spans 13 amino acids. Germline CDR1 and CDR2: DFQATT and SNEGSKA (reference sequence). The CDR3 nucleotides read TGCAGTGCTCGGGACAGTCGTAACTATGGCTACACCTTC. Encoded protein: CSARDSRNYGYTF.

The sample holds many counts of this clonotype. This chain connects TRBV5-1 to TRBJ2-2; D is possibly TRBD2 (7 bases). This CDR3 has 16 residues. Per the germline V gene, CDR1 is SGHRS and CDR2 is YFSETQ. With 3 bases removed from V and 1 base from J, the gap between germline ends came to 13 bases. This CDR3 reads CASSSSGGLNTGELFF. CDR3 bases: TGCGCCAGCAGCTCGTCGGGGGGCCTGAACACCGGGGAGCTGTTTTTT.

The chain recombines TRBV5-1 with TRBJ2-3; D is unresolved. Germline-derived CDR1 and CDR2 are SGHRS and YFSETQ. The CDR3 length is 12 residues. Trimming cost V 4 bases and J 4 bases, with 7 bases left between them. The CDR3 is CASSPGSDTQYF. CDR3 sequence (DNA): TGCGCCAGCAGCCCCGGGTCAGATACGCAGTATTTT.

The chain has TRBV6-5 and TRBJ2-7; D possibly matches TRBD1 or TRBD2 (5 bases each). V was cut by 6 bases and J by 6 bases, with 21 bases left in between. The V gene's germline CDR1 is MNHEY and CDR2 SVGAGI. CDR3 length: 15 residues. The CDR3 sequence is CASRRYENSGTEQYF. Here the CDR3 DNA reads TGTGCCAGCAGAAGATACGAAAACTCAGGGACCGAGCAGTACTTC.

This clonotype was found a few times. This chain links TRBV5-1 with TRBJ2-7; the D is unclear. Trimming cost V 0 bases and J 2 bases, with 6 bases left between them. There are 13 residues in the CDR3. CDR1 and CDR2 from the germline V gene are SGHRS and YFSETQ. The CDR3 loop is CASSLDQAYEQYF. The DNA of the CDR3 is TGCGCCAGCAGCTTGGACCAGGCCTACGAGCAGTACTTC.

In this sample, this clonotype turned up a few times. DNA of the CDR3: TGCGCCAGCAGCCAAGATGTAGGGTCACCCCTCCACTTT. It is translated as CASSQDVGSPLHF. The chain employs TRBV4-3 and TRBJ1-6; D remains ambiguous. The CDR3 covers 13 residues. Germline assignment: CDR1 LGHNA and CDR2 YSLEER. V was clipped by 0 bases and J by 10 bases, with 7 bases between them.

At least ten counts were recorded for this clonotype. The V gene is TRBV11-3, the J gene TRBJ2-3; D may be TRBD1 (5 bases). Per the germline V gene, CDR1 is SGHNT and CDR2 is YENEEA. V was cut by 3 bases and J by 8 bases, with 15 bases left in between. This CDR3 comprises 14 residues. CDR3 loop: CASSFDRSTVTQYF. The CDR3 DNA is TGTGCCAGCAGCTTCGACAGATCCACCGTTACGCAGTATTTT.

There are many counts of this clonotype. The chain recombines TRBV19 with TRBJ1-5; D is uncertain. CDR1 and CDR2 from the germline V gene are LNHDA and SQIVND (reference sequence). V lost 3 bases and J 5 bases, leaving 11 bases between the germline ends. The CDR3 is made up of 14 amino acids. The CDR3 loop is CASSIGDGDQPQHF. CDR3 in DNA: TGTGCCAGTAGTATCGGCGACGGTGATCAGCCCCAGCATTTT.

The chain has TRBV7-9 and TRBJ2-2, with 9 bases aligning to TRBD1. Germline CDR1 is SEHNR and CDR2 is FQNEAQ (reference sequence). The CDR3 extends over 15 amino acids. Trimming removed 5 bases from V and 5 bases from J; junction bases left unmatched: 6. CDR3 in DNA: TGTGCCAGCAGCCCCGGACAGGGGCCTACCGGGGAGCTGTTTTTT. Amino acids: CASSPGQGPTGELFF.

J is TRBJ1-1 and V is TRBV12-3 or TRBV12-4; 8 nucleotides agree with TRBD1. The CDR3 spans 14 residues. V trimming: 7 bases; J trimming: 4 bases; junction bases outside the gene matches: 8. The CDR3 region is CASNLGQASTEAFF. CDR3 in DNA: TGTGCCAGCAACTTGGGACAGGCGAGCACTGAAGCTTTCTTT.

The chain combines TRBV2 with TRBJ2-7; 9 bases map to TRBD1. The V gene's germline CDR1 is SNHLY and CDR2 FYNNEI. This CDR3 has 15 residues. The CDR3 loop reads CAISDKGQGSYEQYV. Here the CDR3 DNA reads TGTGCCATCAGTGACAAAGGACAGGGGTCCTACGAGCAGTACGTC.

This chain joins TRBV5-1 and TRBJ2-1; D is possibly TRBD2 (6 bases). CDR3 size: 15 residues. Germline CDR1 and CDR2: SGHRS and YFSETQ. The V gene lost 4 bases and the J gene lost 0 bases, with 11 bases spanning the gap. DNA of the CDR3: TGCGCCAGCAGCCATGGACTACCCTCCTACAATGAGCAGTTCTTC. The encoded protein is CASSHGLPSYNEQFF. Supplemented by reference TRBV5-1 and TRBJ2-1, the full variable domain reads KAGVTQTPRYLIKTRGQQVTLSCSPISGHRSVSWYQQTPGQGLQFLFEYFSETQRNKGNFPGRFSGRQFSNSRSEMNVSTLELGDSALYLCASSHGLPSYNEQFFGPGTRLTVL.

The chain recombines TRBV20-1 with TRBJ1-6; 7 bases agree with TRBD1. V dropped 2 bases and J dropped 9; count of bases not matched to a gene: 16. The germline gives CDR1 DFQATT, CDR2 SNEGSKA (reference sequence). The CDR3 length is 17 residues. CDR3 sequence (DNA): TGCAGTGCTAGACCCCACCAGGGGGGAAAGAACCGTTCACCCCTCCACTTT. Its translation: CSARPHQGGKNRSPLHF.

This chain connects TRBV27 to TRBJ2-7; 9 nucleotides line up with TRBD2. V trimming: 11 bases; J trimming: 2 bases; junction bases outside the gene matches: 10. Germline CDR1 MNHEY, CDR2 SMNVEV (reference sequence). CDR3 length: 14 amino acids. In DNA form, the CDR3 reads TGTGCCGTCTCAGCGGGGGGAAAAGCCTACGAGCAGTACTTC. It codes for CAVSAGGKAYEQYF.

V usage is TRBV7-9 and J usage is TRBJ2-5; 7 bases are shared with TRBD1. The CDR3 sequence is 14 residues long. Germline CDR1 is SEHNR and CDR2 is FQNEAQ (reference sequence). Trimming removed 3 bases from V and 5 bases from J; junction bases left unmatched: 6. The CDR3 is CASSFTGAGETQYF. The CDR3 DNA reads TGTGCCAGCAGCTTCACAGGGGCCGGGGAGACCCAGTACTTC.

This sequence joins TRBV6-5 and TRBJ2-7; TRBD1 agrees at 10 bases. In germline, CDR1 is MNHEY, CDR2 SVGAGI. The length of the CDR3 is 16 residues. V dropped 7 bases and J dropped 6; count of bases not matched to a gene: 15. CDR3 nucleotide sequence: TGTGCCAGCAACATTCTAACTCGACAGGGGGCTGGCGAGCAGTACTTC. This sequence encodes CASNILTRQGAGEQYF.

V is TRBV12-3 or TRBV12-4 and J is TRBJ2-1, with D possibly matching TRBD1 (6 bases). The CDR3 loop spans 14 amino acids. V dropped 5 bases and J dropped 3 bases, with 11 bases sitting between them. As DNA, the CDR3 is TGTGCCAGCAGTAGGGGGAATAACTACAATGAGCAGTTCTTC. It yields the protein CASSRGNNYNEQFF.

This clonotype was picked up a small number of times. The V call is TRBV6-5, the J call TRBJ1-1, with D possibly being TRBD1 (5 bases). With 1 base removed from V and 2 bases from J, the gap between germline ends came to 14 bases. CDR1 is MNHEY and CDR2 is SVGAGI in the germline V gene. The CDR3 runs to 16 residues. Written as DNA, the CDR3 is TGTGCCAGCAGTTACTTTTCGGGGACGGCCAACACTGAAGCTTTCTTT. It translates to CASSYFSGTANTEAFF.

The chain recombines TRBV10-3 with TRBJ2-1, with D perhaps assigned TRBD1 or TRBD2 (5 bases each). This CDR3 is 15 amino acids long. In germline, CDR1 is ENHRY, CDR2 SYGVKD. V shed 7 bases and J shed 0 bases, with 13 bases lying between them. CDR3 in amino acids: CAINPGRTSYNEQFF. The CDR3, as DNA: TGTGCCATCAACCCGGGACGGACCTCCTACAATGAGCAGTTCTTC.

The table lists this clonotype with a few counts. The gene calls are TRBV7-6 and TRBJ2-1, with TRBD2 matching 9 bases. There are 15 residues in the CDR3. V shed 3 bases, J shed 7 bases, and the junction held 7 bases outside the gene matches. The germline gives CDR1 SGHVS, CDR2 FNYEAQ. The CDR3 here is CASSLAGLAINEQFF. As DNA, the CDR3 is TGTGCCAGCAGCTTGGCGGGACTAGCTATAAATGAGCAGTTCTTC.